This entry concerns a single TCR beta chain. The sample holds many counts of this clonotype. The antigen it binds to is not known. No per-base quality is available; no much larger clone lies one base away. Spanning cysteine to phenylalanine, the CDR3 consists of 17 amino acids. Of all the DNA, just the CDR3 is kept, 51 bases in frame from base 1. Clipping removes 4 bases from V and 5 bases from J, with 10 as the unmatched junction base count. Receptors were amplified or captured by RACE. The reads were generated on a NextSeq 500. During library preparation, unique molecular identifiers were attached to individual cDNA molecules so that TCRs could be counted in a quantitative, reproducible way. Both TCR alpha and TCR beta chains were sequenced from each blood RNA sample. The published analysis was carried out like this. A median of around 100,000 TCRs per sample was observed, with a range of 23,224 to 690,600. The Decombinator software suite was used to annotate V, J and CDR3 in the TCR reads. For the PS versus PT1 abundance plots, all samples were subsampled to the same number of TCRs (28,000). TCRs were defined as expanded if absent before sensitization and observed at least eight times at the 2-week time point. In TCRdb, the public reads were trimmed at Q25 with fastp and aligned with MiXCR, with productive beta chains retained. CDR3 protein duplicates are merged, each entry listing the most common genes and DNA. The V and J calls, along with clone size, are taken from TCRdb and not from the paper's own processing. The sample table shows about 96,000 distinct CDR3 sequences, and about a tenth are seen once. The leading ten clones occupy about 2% of the sample.

The data originate from a study of human T cells and chemical hapten exposure (dated by TCRdb to about 2021). Concerning the study at large: For sensitization, 2% DPC in acetone was applied to a roughly 2 cm by roughly 2 cm area of upper inner arm skin. Most of the patients in the cohort were female, and the cohort covered alopecia areata with under or over 50% scalp involvement, alopecia totalis and alopecia universalis. In alopecia patients, the study followed how the peripheral blood TCR repertoire changed in vivo over primary and secondary sensitization to diphenylcyclopropenone (DPC), a hapten. Patch testing on the upper back used Finn chambers containing 0.01% DPC, with scoring done after 6 days according to International Contact Dermatitis Research Group standards. Libraries were pooled for sequencing, and variation in per-sample TCR yields was attributed mainly to small differences in library volumes within the pool. Blood was sampled from patients pre-sensitization (week 0) and at 2, 6 and about 24 weeks after DPC sensitization. Weekly therapeutic DPC doses were additionally applied to the scalp of patients throughout the roughly 23-week study period. Roughly 30 alopecia patients gave blood for TCR sequencing at one to four time points (pre-sensitization, 2, 6 and 24 weeks). The research as a whole found: A positive correlation was found between the number of PT1 expanded TCRs and patch test score, with significance reached at thresholds 8, 16 and 32 but not 4. Compared with pre-sensitization or healthy control sets, expanded TCRs formed significantly more large CDR3 similarity clusters, which is consistent with antigen-driven responses. The number of TCRs above 1 in 1000 frequency did not change with DPC sensitization; there was no evidence of global repertoire structure alterations. Because every patient had alopecia, a presumed autoimmune disease, the patients' immune response might differ from that of healthy individuals. Repeated subsampling changed both the strength of the expansion versus patch-test correlation and the threshold at which that correlation became significant.

The sample's time point, from its label and the paper: patch test 2, 6 weeks after DPC sensitization. The sample's treatment or condition label, decoded: therapeutic diphenylcyclopropenone sensitization with weekly scalp DPC. At every patch-test visit, the blood draw took place before the patch test was put on. To be eligible, patients had to be aged 18 to 70, diagnosed with alopecia and judged suitable for DPC therapy, while pregnant patients were excluded. Total RNA was extracted from unfractionated whole blood that had been collected in Tempus Blood RNA tubes. This TCR came from a woman aged 40 to 50 with alopecia areata. Some clones in this sample may be carry-over from other donors' samples. Sample: whole blood, taken in connection with sensitization to the hapten diphenylcyclopropenone (DPC). Recombination joined TRBV12-3 or TRBV12-4 with TRBJ2-5; 13 middle bases align to TRBD2. The CDR3 here reads CASSSPSGLAGWETQYF. The DNA is as follows: TGTGCCAGCAGTTCGCCGTCGGGACTAGCGGGATGGGAGACCCAGTACTTC.